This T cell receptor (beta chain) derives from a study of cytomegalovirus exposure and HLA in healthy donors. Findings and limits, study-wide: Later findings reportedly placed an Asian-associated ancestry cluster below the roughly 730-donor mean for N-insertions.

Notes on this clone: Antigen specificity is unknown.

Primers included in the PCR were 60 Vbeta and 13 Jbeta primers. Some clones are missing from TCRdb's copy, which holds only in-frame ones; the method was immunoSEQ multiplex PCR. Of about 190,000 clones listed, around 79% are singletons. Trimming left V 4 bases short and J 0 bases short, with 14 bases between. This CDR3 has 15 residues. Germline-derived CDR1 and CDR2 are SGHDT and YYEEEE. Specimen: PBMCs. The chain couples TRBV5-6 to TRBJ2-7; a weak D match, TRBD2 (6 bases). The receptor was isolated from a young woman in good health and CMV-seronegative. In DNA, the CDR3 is TGTGCCAGCAGCCGCTGGGGAGGAAGCTCCTACGAGCAGTACTTC. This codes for CASSRWGGSSYEQYF.